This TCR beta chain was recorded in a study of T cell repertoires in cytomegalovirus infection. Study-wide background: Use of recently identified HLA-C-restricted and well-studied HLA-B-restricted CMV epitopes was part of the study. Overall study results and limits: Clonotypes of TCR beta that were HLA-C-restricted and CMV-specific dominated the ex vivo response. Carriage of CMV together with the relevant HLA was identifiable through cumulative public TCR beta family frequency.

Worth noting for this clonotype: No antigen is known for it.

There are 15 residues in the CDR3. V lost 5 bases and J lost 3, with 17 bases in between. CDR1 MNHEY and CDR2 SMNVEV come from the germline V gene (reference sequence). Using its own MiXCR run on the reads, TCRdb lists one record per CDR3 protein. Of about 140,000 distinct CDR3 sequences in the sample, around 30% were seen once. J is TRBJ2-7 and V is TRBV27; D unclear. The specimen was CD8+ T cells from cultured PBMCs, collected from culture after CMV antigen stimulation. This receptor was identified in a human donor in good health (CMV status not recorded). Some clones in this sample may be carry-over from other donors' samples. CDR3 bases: TGTGCCAGCAGTCCCACCCCAAGGGTCTTCTACGAGCAGTACTTC. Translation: CASSPTPRVFYEQYF.